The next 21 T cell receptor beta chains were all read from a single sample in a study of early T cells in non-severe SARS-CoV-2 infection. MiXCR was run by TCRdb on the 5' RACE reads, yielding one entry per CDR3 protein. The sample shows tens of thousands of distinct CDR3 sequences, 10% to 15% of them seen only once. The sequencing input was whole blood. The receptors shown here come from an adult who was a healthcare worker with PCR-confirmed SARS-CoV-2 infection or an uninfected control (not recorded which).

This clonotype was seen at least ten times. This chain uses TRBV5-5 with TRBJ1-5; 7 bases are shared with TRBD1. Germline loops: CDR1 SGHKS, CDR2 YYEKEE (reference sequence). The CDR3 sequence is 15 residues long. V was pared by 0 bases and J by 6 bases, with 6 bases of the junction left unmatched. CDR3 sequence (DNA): TGTGCCAGCAGCTTGGCAGAGGGGGCCTCTCAGCCCCAGCATTTT. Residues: CASSLAEGASQPQHF.

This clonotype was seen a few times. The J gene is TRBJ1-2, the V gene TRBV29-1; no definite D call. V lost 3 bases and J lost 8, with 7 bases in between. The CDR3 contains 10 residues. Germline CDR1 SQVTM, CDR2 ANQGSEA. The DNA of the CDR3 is TGCAGCGTTGATCAGTACGGCTACACCTTC. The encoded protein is CSVDQYGYTF.

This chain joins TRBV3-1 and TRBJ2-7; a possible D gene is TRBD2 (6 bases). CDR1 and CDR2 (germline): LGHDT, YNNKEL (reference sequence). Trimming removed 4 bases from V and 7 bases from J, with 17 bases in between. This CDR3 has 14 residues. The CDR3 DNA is TGTGCCAGCAGCCCAAGCCCCCAGGCGGGAGAGCAGTACTTC. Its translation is CASSPSPQAGEQYF.

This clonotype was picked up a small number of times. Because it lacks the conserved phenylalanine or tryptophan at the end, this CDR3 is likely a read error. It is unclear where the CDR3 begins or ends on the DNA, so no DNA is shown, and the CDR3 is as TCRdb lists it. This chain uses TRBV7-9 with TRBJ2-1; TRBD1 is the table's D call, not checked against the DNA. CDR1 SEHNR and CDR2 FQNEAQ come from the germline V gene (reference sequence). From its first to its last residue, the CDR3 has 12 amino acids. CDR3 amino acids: CASGESSSPLHP.

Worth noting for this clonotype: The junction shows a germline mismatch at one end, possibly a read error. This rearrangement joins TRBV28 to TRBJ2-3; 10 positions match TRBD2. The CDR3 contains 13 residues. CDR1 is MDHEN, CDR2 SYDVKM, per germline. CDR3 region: CQSGGVGTDTQYF. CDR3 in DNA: TGCCAGAGCGGGGGGGTGGGCACAGATACGCAGTATTTT.

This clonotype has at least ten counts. CDR3 nucleotides: TGTGCCAGCAGCTTAATAGCGGGAGGGCCGGGGGAGCAGTTCTTC. It encodes CASSLIAGGPGEQFF. The chain recombines TRBV11-2 with TRBJ2-1; 11 bases map to TRBD2. The CDR3 has 15 residues. J gave up 10 bases and V 2 bases, and 7 bases lay outside the gene matches. CDR1 and CDR2 (germline): SGHAT, FQNNGV.

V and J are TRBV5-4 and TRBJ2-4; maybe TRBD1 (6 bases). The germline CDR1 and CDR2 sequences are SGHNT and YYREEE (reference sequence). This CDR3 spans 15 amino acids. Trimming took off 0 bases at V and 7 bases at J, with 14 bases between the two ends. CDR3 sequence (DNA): TGTGCCAGCAGCTTGGGCGGAGGACAGAGGAACATTCAGTACTTC. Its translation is CASSLGGGQRNIQYF.

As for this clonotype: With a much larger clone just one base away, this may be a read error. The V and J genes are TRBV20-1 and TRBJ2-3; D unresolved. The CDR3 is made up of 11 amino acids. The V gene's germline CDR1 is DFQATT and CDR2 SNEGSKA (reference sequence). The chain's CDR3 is CSASFTDMQYF. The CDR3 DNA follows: TGCAGTGCTAGCTTCACAGATATGCAGTATTTT.

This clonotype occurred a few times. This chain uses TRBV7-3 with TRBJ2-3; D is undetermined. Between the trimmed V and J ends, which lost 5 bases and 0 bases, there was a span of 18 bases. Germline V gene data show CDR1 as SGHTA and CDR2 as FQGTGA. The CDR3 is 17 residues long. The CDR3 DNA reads TGTGCCAGCAGCCTCAGCCCCGGATTACTCAGCACAGATACGCAGTATTTT. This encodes CASSLSPGLLSTDTQYF.

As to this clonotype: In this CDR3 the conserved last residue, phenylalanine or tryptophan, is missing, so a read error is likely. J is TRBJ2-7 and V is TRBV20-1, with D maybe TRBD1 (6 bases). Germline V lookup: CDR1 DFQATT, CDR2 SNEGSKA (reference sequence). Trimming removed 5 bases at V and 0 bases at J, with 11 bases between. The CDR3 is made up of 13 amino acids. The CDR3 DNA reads TGCAGTGCTTACCGGGACAACTCCTACGAGCAGTACATC. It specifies CSAYRDNSYEQYI.

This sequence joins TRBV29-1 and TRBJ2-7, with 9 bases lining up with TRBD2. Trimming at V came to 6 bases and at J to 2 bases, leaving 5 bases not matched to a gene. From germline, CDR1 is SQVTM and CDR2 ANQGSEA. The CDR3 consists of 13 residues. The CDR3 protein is CSVLAGVTYEQYF. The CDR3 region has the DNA TGCAGCGTCTTAGCGGGAGTTACCTACGAGCAGTACTTC.

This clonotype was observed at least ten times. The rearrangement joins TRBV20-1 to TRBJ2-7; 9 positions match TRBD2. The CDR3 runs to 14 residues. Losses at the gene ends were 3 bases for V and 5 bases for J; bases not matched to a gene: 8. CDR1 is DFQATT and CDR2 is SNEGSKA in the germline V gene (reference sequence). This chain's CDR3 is CSARVQAGGNEQYF. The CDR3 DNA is TGCAGTGCTAGGGTCCAGGCGGGAGGGAACGAGCAGTACTTC.

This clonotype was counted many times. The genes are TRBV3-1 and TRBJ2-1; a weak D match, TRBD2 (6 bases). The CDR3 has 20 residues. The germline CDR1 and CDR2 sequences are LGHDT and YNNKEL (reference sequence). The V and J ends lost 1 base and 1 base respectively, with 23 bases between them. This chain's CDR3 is CASSQGQTGGIISSYNEQFF. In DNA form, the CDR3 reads TGTGCCAGCAGCCAAGGCCAGACGGGCGGGATAATTAGTTCCTACAATGAGCAGTTCTTC.

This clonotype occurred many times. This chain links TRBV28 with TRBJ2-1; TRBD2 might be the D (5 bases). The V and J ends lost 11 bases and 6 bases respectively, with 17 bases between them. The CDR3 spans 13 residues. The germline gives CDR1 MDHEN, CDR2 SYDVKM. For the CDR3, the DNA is TGTGCCGCCCTGGGGAGTAACCTCAATGAGCAGTTCTTC. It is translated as CAALGSNLNEQFF.

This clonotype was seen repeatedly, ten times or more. The CDR3 sequence is CASSPLGTSVNEQFF. CDR3 coding DNA: TGTGCCAGCAGTCCCCTCGGGACTAGCGTCAATGAGCAGTTCTTC. The rearrangement uses TRBV27 and TRBJ2-1; 10 bases match TRBD2. Unmatched junction bases numbered 7, after V lost 5 bases and J lost 6 bases. The germline V gene has CDR1 MNHEY and CDR2 SMNVEV (reference sequence). CDR3 length: 15 residues.

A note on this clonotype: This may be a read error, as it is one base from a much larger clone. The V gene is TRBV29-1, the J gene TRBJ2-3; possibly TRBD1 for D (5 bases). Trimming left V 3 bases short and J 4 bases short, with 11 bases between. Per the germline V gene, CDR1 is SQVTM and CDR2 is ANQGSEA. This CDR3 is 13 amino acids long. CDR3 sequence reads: CSVELGAADTQYF. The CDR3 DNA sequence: TGCAGCGTTGAGTTAGGGGCGGCAGATACGCAGTATTTT.

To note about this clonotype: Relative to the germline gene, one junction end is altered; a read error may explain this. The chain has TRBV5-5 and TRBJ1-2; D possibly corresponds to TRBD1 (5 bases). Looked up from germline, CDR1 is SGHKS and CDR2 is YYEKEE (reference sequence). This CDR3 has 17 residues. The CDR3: CASSLAFSWGQLYGYSF. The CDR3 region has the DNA TGTGCCAGCAGCTTGGCCTTTAGCTGGGGCCAACTCTATGGCTACTCCTTC.

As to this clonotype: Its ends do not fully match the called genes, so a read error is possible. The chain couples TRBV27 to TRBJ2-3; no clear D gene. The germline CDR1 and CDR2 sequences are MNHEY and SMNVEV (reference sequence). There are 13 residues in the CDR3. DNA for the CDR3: TGTGACAGCAGTTTACGGAAGGTAGATACGCAGTATTTT. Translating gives CDSSLRKVDTQYF.

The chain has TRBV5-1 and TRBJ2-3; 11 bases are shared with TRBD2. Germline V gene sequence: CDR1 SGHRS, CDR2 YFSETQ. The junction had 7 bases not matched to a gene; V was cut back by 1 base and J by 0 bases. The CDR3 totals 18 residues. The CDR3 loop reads CASSLWLAGGASTDTQYF. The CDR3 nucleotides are TGCGCCAGCAGCTTGTGGCTAGCGGGGGGCGCGAGCACAGATACGCAGTATTTT.

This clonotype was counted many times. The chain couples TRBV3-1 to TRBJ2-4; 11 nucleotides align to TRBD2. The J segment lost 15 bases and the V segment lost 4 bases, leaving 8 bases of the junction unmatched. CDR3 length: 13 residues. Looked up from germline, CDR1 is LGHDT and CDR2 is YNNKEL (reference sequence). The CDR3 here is CASSLTSGRERYF. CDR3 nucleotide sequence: TGTGCCAGCAGCCTAACTAGCGGGAGAGAGCGGTACTTC.

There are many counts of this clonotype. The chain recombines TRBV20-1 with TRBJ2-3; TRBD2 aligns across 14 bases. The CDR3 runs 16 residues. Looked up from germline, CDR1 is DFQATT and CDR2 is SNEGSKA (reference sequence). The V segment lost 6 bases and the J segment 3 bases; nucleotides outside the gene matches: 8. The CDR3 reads CSAPGLAGVGTDTQYF. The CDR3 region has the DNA TGCAGTGCCCCGGGACTAGCGGGAGTTGGGACAGATACGCAGTATTTT.